What follows are 11 T cell receptor beta chains derived from one specimen sequenced in a study of OX40 agonist ivuxolimab in advanced cancers. Produced via immunoSEQ multiplex PCR; TCRdb's table is partial and in-frame only. The repertoire holds 55,000 to 90,000 clones, with 65% to 85% as singletons. The sample consisted of CD4+ or CD8+ T cells sorted from blood, taken in a trial of the OX40 agonist ivuxolimab. Source of these receptors: an adult with an advanced solid tumor such as melanoma, head and neck, liver or kidney cancer.

This chain joins TRBV6-1 and TRBJ1-4; 8 bases map to TRBD1. Germline V gene lookup returns CDR1 MNHNS and CDR2 SASEGT. After removal of 3 bases from V and 8 bases from J, the junction contained 5 bases not matched to a gene. The CDR3 loop spans 14 amino acids. The CDR3 loop reads CASSDPTGDEKLFF. For the CDR3, the DNA is TGTGCCAGCAGTGATCCGACAGGGGACGAAAAACTGTTTTTT.

This clone was seen only a few times. The genes are TRBV6-4 and TRBJ2-2, with TRBD2 matching over 7 bases. The CDR3 sequence is 17 residues long. The V gene's germline CDR1 is MRHNA and CDR2 SNTAGT. The trim removed 2 bases at V and 1 base at J, leaving 7 bases unmatched. The CDR3 bases are TGTGCCAGCAGTGACCCCCCCGGCGGGGGGAACACCGGGGAGCTGTTTTTT. Residues: CASSDPPGGGNTGELFF.

This chain joins TRBV6-5 and TRBJ1-3; D is unresolved. The germline gives CDR1 MNHEY, CDR2 SVGAGI. V was cut by 2 bases and J by 2 bases, with 4 bases left in between. The CDR3 has 13 residues. CDR3 DNA: TGTGCCAGCAGTTACGTCGCTGGAAACACCATATATTTT. Its protein product is CASSYVAGNTIYF.

This chain links TRBV7-9 with TRBJ1-4; no definite D call. Germline V gives CDR1 SEHNR, CDR2 FQNEAQ (reference sequence). CDR3 length equals 12 residues. The V end was cut by 5 bases, the J end by 8 bases, with 9 bases between. Here the CDR3 reads CASSQRMEKLFF. The DNA of the CDR3 is TGTGCCAGCAGCCAGAGGATGGAAAAACTGTTTTTT.

V is TRBV5-4 and J is TRBJ2-7; 7 bases align to TRBD1. The CDR3 totals 16 residues. Germline V lookup: CDR1 SGHNT, CDR2 YYREEE (reference sequence). V lost 4 bases and J lost 4; bases outside the gene matches: 14. Here the CDR3 reads CASSVLYRGEGYEQYF. DNA for the CDR3: TGTGCCAGCAGCGTACTCTACAGGGGAGAAGGTTACGAGCAGTACTTC.

V is TRBV19 and J is TRBJ1-6; 8 bases line up with TRBD1. CDR3 length: 15 residues. Trimming removed 5 bases from V and 5 bases from J; junction bases left unmatched: 5. Germline V gene data show CDR1 as LNHDA and CDR2 as SQIVND (reference sequence). The CDR3 region has the DNA TGTGCCAGTAGTGCCCAACAGGGGGATAATTCACCCCTCCACTTT. This translates into CASSAQQGDNSPLHF.

This clone was seen a single time. The J gene is TRBJ1-6, the V gene TRBV23-1; possibly TRBD1 for D (6 bases). TRBV23-1 is labeled an ORF, and its function is uncertain. Trimming left V 7 bases short and J 7 bases short, with 23 bases between. The CDR3 has 17 amino acids. The CDR3 spells CASTHYTGTSRNSPLHF. The CDR3 DNA reads TGCGCCAGCACCCACTATACAGGGACATCCAGAAATTCACCCCTCCACTTT.

The chain employs TRBV6-1 and TRBJ1-1, with a possible D match to TRBD1 (5 bases). There are 15 residues in the CDR3. V was trimmed by 8 bases and J by 0 bases, leaving 16 bases between them. The germline CDR1 and CDR2 sequences are MNHNS and SASEGT. CDR3 amino acids: CASPKSGGMNTEAFF. In DNA, the CDR3 is TGTGCCAGCCCGAAATCTGGGGGGATGAACACTGAAGCTTTCTTT.

The chain links TRBV10-3 to TRBJ1-5; 7 bases align to TRBD1. The CDR3 loop spans 16 amino acids. The ends lost 2 bases at V and 2 bases at J; junction bases unmatched: 6. Germline V gene lookup returns CDR1 ENHRY and CDR2 SYGVKD. For the CDR3, the DNA is TGTGCCATCAGTGAGACGGGACAGCTTCGCAATCAGCCCCAGCATTTT. Its translation is CAISETGQLRNQPQHF.

The chain has TRBV4-1 and TRBJ2-5; TRBD2 matches at 9 bases. The J call may be mistaken, given a closer DNA end match to TRBJ2-7. CDR1 is MGHRA, CDR2 YSYEKL, per germline. CDR3 length: 16 amino acids. For the CDR3, the DNA is TGCGCCAGCAGCCAGACAGAGGCTGGGACTAGCAGCGAGCAGTACTTC. Protein sequence: CASSQTEAGTSSEQYF.

The CDR3 loop is CASSLETQNYEQYF. The CDR3 DNA follows: TGCGCCAGCAGCTTGGAGACACAGAACTACGAGCAGTACTTC. This chain uses TRBV5-1 with TRBJ2-7; D unclear. Trimming cost V 0 bases and J 3 bases, with 10 bases left between them. The CDR3 contains 14 residues. Germline V gene data show CDR1 as SGHRS and CDR2 as YFSETQ.